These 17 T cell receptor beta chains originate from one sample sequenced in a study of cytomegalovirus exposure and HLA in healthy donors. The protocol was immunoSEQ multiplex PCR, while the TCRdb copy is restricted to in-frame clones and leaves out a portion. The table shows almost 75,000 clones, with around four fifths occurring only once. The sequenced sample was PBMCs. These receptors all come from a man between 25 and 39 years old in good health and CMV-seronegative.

The DNA of the CDR3 is TGTGCCTGGAACTCAGGAGGGTCCCAAGAGACCCAGTACTTC. This encodes CAWNSGGSQETQYF. The V and J genes are TRBV30 and TRBJ2-5; weak D call: TRBD2 (6 bases). V lost 4 bases, J lost 1 base, and 13 bases lay in between. This CDR3 has 14 residues. Germline loops: CDR1 GTSNPN, CDR2 SVGIG (reference sequence).

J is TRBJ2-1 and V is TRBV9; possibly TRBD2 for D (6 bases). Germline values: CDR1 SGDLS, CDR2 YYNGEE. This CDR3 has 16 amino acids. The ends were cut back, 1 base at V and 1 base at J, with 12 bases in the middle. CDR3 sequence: CASSVRPGRSYNEQFF. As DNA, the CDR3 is TGTGCCAGCAGCGTACGTCCGGGGAGGTCCTACAATGAGCAGTTCTTC.

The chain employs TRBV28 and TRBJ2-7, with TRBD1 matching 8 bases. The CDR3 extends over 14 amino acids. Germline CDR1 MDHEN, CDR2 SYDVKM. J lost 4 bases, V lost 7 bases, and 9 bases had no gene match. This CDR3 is CASTLADRAYEQYF. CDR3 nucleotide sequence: TGTGCCAGCACCCTTGCGGACAGGGCGTACGAGCAGTACTTC.

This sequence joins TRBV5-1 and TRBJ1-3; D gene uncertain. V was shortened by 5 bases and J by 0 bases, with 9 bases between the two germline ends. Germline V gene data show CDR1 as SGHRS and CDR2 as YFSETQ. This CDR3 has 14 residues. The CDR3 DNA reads TGCGCCAGCAGTTTTGACTTCTCTGGAAACACCATATATTTT. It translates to CASSFDFSGNTIYF.

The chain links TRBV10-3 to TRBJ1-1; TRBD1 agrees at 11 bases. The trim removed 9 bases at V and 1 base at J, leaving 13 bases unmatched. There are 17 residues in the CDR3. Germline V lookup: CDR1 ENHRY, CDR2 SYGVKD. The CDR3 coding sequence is TGTGCCATTGGCCCAGGACAGGGGGCGGTTCCGAACACTGAAGCTTTCTTT. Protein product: CAIGPGQGAVPNTEAFF.

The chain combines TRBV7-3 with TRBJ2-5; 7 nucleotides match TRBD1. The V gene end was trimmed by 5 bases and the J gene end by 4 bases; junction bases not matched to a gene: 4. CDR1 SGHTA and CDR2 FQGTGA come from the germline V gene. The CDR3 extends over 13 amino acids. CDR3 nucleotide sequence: TGTGCCAGCAGCCTGACAGGGCTAGAGACCCAGTACTTC. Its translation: CASSLTGLETQYF.

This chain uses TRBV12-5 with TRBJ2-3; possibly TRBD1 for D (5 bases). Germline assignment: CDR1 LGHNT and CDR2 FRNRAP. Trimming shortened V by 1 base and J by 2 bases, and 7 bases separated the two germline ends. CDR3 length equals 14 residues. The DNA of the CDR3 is TGTGCTAGTGGTTTGGGACAGACCACAGATACGCAGTATTTT. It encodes CASGLGQTTDTQYF.

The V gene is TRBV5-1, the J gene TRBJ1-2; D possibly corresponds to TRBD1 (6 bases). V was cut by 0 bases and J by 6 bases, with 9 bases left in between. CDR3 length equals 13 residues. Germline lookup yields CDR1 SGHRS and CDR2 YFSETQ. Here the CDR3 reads CASSLGAGDGYTF. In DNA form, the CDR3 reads TGCGCCAGCAGCTTGGGGGCAGGGGATGGCTACACCTTC.

Written as DNA, the CDR3 is TGTGCCAGCAGCTCAGAGCGGTTTTCAGATACGCAGTATTTT. It codes for CASSSERFSDTQYF. The chain has TRBV7-2 and TRBJ2-3; weak D call: TRBD2 (5 bases). From germline, CDR1 is SGHTA and CDR2 FQGNSA. This CDR3 region has 14 residues. V lost 4 bases and J 4 bases, leaving 12 bases between the germline ends.

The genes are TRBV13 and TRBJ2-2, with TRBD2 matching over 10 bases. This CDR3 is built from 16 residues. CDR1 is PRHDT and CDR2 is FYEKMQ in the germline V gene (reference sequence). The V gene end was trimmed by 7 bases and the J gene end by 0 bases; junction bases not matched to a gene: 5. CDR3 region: CASTGTSDTNTGELFF. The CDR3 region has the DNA TGTGCCAGCACTGGGACTAGCGATACGAACACCGGGGAGCTGTTTTTT. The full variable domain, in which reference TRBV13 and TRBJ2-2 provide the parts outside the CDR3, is AAGVIQSPRHLIKEKRETATLKCYPIPRHDTVYWYQQGPGQDPQFLISFYEKMQSDKGSIPDRFSAQQFSDYHSELNMSSLELGDSALYFCASTGTSDTNTGELFFGEGSRLTVL.

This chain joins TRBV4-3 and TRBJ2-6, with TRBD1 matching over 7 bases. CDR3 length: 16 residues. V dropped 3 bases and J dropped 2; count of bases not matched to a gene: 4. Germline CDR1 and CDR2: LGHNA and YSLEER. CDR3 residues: CASSQTTGAGANVLTF. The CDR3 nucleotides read TGCGCCAGCAGCCAGACCACAGGGGCTGGGGCCAACGTCCTGACTTTC.

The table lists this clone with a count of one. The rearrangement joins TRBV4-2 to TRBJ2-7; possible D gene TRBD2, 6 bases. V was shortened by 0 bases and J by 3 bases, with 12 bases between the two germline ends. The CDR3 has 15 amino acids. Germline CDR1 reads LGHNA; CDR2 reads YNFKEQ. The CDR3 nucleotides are TGTGCCAGCAGCCAAGACAGCGCGGGGTTCTACGAGCAGTACTTC. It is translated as CASSQDSAGFYEQYF.

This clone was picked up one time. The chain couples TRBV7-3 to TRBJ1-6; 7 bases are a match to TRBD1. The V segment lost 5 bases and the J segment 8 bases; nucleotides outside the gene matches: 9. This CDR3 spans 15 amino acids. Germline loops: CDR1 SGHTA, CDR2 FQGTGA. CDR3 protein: CASSTHRGLDSPLHF. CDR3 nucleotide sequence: TGTGCCAGCAGCACTCACAGGGGTTTGGATTCACCCCTCCACTTT.

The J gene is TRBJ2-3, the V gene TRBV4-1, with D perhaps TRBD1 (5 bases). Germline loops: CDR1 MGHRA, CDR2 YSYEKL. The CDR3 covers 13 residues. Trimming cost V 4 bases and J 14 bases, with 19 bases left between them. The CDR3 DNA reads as TGCGCCAGCAGCCCCTCGACAGACCGGGTAAGGTATTTT. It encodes CASSPSTDRVRYF.

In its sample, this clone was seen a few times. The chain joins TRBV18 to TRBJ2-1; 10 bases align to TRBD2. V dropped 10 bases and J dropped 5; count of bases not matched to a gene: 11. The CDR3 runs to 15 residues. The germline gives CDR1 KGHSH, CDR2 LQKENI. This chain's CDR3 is CATQPGLAGDNEQFF. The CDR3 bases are TGTGCCACCCAACCAGGGCTAGCGGGGGACAATGAGCAGTTCTTC.

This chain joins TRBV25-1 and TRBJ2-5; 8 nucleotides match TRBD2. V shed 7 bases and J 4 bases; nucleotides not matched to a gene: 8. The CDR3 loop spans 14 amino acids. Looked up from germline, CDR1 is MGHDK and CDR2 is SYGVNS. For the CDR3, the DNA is TGTGCCAGCACCCGGGAGGGATGGGGAGAGACCCAGTACTTC. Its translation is CASTREGWGETQYF. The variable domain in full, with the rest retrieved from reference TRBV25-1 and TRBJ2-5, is EADIYQTPRYLVIGTGKKITLECSQTMGHDKMYWYQQDPGMELHLIHYSYGVNSTEKGDLSSESTVSRIRTEHFPLTLESARPSHTSQYLCASTREGWGETQYFGPGTRLLVL.

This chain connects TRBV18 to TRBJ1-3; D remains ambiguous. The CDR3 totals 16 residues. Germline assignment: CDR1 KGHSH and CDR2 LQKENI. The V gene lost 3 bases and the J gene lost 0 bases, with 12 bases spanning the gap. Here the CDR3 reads CASSPYSAGSGNTIYF. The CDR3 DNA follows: TGTGCCAGCTCACCGTATTCCGCCGGCTCTGGAAACACCATATATTTT.